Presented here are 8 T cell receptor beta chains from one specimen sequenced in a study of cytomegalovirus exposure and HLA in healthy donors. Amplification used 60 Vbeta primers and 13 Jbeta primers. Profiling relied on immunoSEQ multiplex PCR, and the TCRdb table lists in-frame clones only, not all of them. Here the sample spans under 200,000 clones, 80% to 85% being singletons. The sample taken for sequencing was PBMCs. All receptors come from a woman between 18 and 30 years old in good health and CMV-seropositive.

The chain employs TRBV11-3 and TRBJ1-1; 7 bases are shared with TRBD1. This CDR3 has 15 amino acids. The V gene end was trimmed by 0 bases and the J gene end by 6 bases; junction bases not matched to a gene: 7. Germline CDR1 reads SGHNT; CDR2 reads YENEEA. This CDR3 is CASSLDTGVYSEAFF. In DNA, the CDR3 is TGTGCCAGCAGCTTAGACACAGGGGTTTACTCTGAAGCTTTCTTT.

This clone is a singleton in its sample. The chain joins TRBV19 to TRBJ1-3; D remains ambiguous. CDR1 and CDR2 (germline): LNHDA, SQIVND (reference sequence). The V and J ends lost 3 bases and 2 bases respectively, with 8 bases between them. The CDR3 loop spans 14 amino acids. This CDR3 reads CASSIPGPGNTIYF. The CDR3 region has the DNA TGTGCCAGTAGTATTCCAGGCCCTGGAAACACCATATATTTT.

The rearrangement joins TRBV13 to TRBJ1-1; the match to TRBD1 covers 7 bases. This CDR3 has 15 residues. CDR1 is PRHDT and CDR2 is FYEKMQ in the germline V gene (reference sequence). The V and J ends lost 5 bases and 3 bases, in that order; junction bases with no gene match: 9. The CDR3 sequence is CASSPTTGRDTEAFF. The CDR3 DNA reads TGTGCCAGCAGCCCAACGACAGGGAGAGACACTGAAGCTTTCTTT.

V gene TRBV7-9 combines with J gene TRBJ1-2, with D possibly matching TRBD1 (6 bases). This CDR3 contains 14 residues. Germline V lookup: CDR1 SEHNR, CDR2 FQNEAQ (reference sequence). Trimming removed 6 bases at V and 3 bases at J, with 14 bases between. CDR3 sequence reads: CASSSPRGDYGYTF. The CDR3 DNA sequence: TGTGCCAGCAGTTCACCCAGGGGAGACTATGGCTACACCTTC.

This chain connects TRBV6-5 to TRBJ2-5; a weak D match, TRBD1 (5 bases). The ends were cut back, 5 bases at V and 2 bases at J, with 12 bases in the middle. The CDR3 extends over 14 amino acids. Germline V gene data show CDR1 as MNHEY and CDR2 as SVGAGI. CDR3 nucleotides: TGTGCCAGCAGTGGCGGACACCTACAAGAGACCCAGTACTTC. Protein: CASSGGHLQETQYF.

The CDR3 DNA follows: TGTGCCAGCAGCCTACAGCCTCAATCGATTTACGAGCAGTACTTC. Its protein is CASSLQPQSIYEQYF. The chain joins TRBV11-2 to TRBJ2-7; D is unresolved. CDR1 and CDR2 from the germline V gene are SGHAT and FQNNGV. The CDR3 is 15 residues long. V was pared by 5 bases and J by 4 bases, with 18 bases between.

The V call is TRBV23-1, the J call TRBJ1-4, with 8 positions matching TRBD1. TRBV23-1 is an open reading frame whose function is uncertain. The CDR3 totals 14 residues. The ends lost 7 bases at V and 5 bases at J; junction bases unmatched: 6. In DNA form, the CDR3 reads TGCGCCAGCATCTACAGGGGGGAGAATGAAAAACTGTTTTTT. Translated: CASIYRGENEKLFF.

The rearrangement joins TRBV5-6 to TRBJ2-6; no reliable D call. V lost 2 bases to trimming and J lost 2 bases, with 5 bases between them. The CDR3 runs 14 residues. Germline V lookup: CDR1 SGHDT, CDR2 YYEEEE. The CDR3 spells CASSFVAGANVLTF. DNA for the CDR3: TGTGCCAGCAGCTTTGTAGCTGGGGCCAACGTCCTGACTTTC. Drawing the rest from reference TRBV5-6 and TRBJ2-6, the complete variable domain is DAGVTQSPTHLIKTRGQQVTLRCSPKSGHDTVSWYQQALGQGPQFIFQYYEEEERQRGNFPDRFSGHQFPNYSSELNVNALLLGDSALYLCASSFVAGANVLTFGAGSRLTVL.